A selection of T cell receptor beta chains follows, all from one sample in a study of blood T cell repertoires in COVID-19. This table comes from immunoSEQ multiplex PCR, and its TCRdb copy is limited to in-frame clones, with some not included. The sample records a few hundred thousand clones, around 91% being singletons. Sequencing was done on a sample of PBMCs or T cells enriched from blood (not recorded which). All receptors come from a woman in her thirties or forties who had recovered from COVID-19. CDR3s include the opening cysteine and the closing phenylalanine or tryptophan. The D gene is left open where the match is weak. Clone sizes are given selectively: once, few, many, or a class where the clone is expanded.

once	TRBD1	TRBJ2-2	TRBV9	TGTGCCAGCAGCGGATTGACAGGGGGCGACACCGGGGAGCTGTTTTTT	CASSGLTGGDTGELFF
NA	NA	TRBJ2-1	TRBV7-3	TGTGCCAGCAGCGTCGACAGCTACAATGAGCAGTTCTTC	CASSVDSYNEQFF
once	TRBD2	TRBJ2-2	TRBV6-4	TGTGCCAGCAGTGACATCGGCGGGAGGGGGACCGGGGAGCTGTTTTTT	CASSDIGGRGTGELFF
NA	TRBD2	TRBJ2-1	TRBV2	TGTGCCAGCTCCCGAGCTAGCGGGAAATACAATGAGCAGTTCTTC	CASSRASGKYNEQFF
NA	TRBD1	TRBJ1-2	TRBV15	TGTGCCACCAGCAGCGAGCTTTCCGGACAGGGGACATATGGCTACACCTTC	CATSSELSGQGTYGYTF
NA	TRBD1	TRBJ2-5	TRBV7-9	TGTGCCAGCAGCTTAGATTGGACAGGGGTAGAGACCCAGTACTTC	CASSLDWTGVETQYF
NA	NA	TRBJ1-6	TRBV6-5	TGTGCCAGCAGTTACTCGAGTCCCGAAGATTCACCCCTCCACTTT	CASSYSSPEDSPLHF
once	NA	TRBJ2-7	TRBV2	TGTGCCATCCTGGACGGGATTAACTACGAGCAGTACTTC	CAILDGINYEQYF
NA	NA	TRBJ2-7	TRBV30	TGTGCCTGGAGTAACGAGCGCGGCTCCTACGAGCAGTACTTC	CAWSNERGSYEQYF
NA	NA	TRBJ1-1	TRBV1	TGCACCAGCAGCCAACAGGGGAACACTGAAGCTTTCTTT	CTSSQQGNTEAFF
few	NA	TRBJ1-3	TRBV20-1	TGCAGTGCTAGTGTCCCAGGGTCTGGAAACACCATATATTTT	CSASVPGSGNTIYF
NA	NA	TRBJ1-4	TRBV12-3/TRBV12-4	TGTGCCACCCAGCGGGGTAATGAAAAACTGTTTTTT	CATQRGNEKLFF
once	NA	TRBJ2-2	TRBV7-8	TGTGCCAGCAGCTTAGTGACAGGAAGTACCGGGGAGCTGTTTTTT	CASSLVTGSTGELFF
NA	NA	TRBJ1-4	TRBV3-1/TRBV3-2	TGTGCCAGCAGCCAAGTATCTGGCGGGGAAAAACTGTTTTTT	CASSQVSGGEKLFF
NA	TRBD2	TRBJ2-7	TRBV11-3	TGTGCCAGCAGCCGAGCGGGGGGGCGGAACGAGCAGTACTTC	CASSRAGGRNEQYF
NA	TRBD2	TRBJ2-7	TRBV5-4	TGTGCCAGCAGCTCAATCTTAGCGGGGAGCTCCTACGAGCAGTACTTC	CASSSILAGSSYEQYF
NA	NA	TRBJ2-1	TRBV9	TGTGCCAGCAGCGTACGACCGGGTACAACCTCTAGCTCCTACAATGAGCAGTTCTTC	CASSVRPGTTSSSYNEQFF
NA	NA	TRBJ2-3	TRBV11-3	TGTGCCAGCAGCTTAGAGCAGGGACTCCGCACAGATACGCAGTATTTT	CASSLEQGLRTDTQYF
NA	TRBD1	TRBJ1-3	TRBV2	TGTGCCAGCAGTGGGGGACAGGGAAGGAGCTCTGGAAACACCATATATTTT	CASSGGQGRSSGNTIYF
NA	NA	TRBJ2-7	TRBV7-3	TGTGCCAGCAGCCTTCTAGCCTACGAGCAGTACTTC	CASSLLAYEQYF
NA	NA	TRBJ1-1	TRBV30	TGTGCCTGGAAAGGGAGGAAGGACACTGAAGCTTTCTTT	CAWKGRKDTEAFF
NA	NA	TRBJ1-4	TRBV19	TGTGCCACGTTAGGGGAGAGGGGGAGAACTAATGAAAAACTGTTTTTT	CATLGERGRTNEKLFF
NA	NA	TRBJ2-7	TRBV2	TGTGCCAGCAGCTACCTAACAGGGGAGGAAAACGAGCAGTACTTC	CASSYLTGEENEQYF
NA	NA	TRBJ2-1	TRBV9	TGTGCCAGCAGCGTAGGGAGGGGACCTTACAATGAGCAGTTCTTC	CASSVGRGPYNEQFF
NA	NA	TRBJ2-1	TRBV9	TGTGCCAGCAGCGTAGGAGGCTTTAACAATGAGCAGTTCTTC	CASSVGGFNNEQFF
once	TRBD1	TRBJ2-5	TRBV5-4	TGTGCCAGCAGCTCAGACAGGGGAGAGACCCAGTACTTC	CASSSDRGETQYF
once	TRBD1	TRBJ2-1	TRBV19	TGTGCCAGTAGTATAAAGGGACAGGGCAACAATGAGCAGTTCTTC	CASSIKGQGNNEQFF
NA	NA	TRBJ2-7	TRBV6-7	TGTGCCAGCAGTTACTCCGGCAGGCGCTACGAGCAGTACTTC	CASSYSGRRYEQYF
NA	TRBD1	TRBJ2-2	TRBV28	TGTGCCAGCAGACTATGGACAGGGGGCGAGTCCGGGGAGCTGTTTTTT	CASRLWTGGESGELFF
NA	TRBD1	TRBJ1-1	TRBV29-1	TGCAGCGTGACCGGGACAGGGCCGGTGATGAACACTGAAGCTTTCTTT	CSVTGTGPVMNTEAFF
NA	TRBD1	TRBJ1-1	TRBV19	TGTGCCAGTTCCCGAATGGACAGGTGGGATGAAGCTTTCTTT	CASSRMDRWDEAFF
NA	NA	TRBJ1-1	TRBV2	TGTGCCAGCAGTGAACTAGGGCAGGGGAACACTGAAGCTTTCTTT	CASSELGQGNTEAFF
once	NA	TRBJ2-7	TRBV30	TGTGCCCGAGAGGGGGAGGGCCGATGGGAGCAGTACTTC	CAREGEGRWEQYF
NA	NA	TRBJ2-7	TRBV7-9	TGTGCCAGCACGCTGGACAGCTCCTACGAGCAGTACTTC	CASTLDSSYEQYF
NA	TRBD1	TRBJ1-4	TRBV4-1	TGCGCCAGCAGCCAAGAAGTGACAGGGGGACAATGGGCCGAAAAACTGTTTTTT	CASSQEVTGGQWAEKLFF
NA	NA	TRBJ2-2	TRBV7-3	TGTGCCAGCAGCTTAACCGGGGGTAACACCGGGGAGCTGTTTTTT	CASSLTGGNTGELFF
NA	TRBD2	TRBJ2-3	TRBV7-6	TGTGCCAGCAGCTCAACGCCACTAGCGGGGGGGCTAGATACGCAGTATTTT	CASSSTPLAGGLDTQYF
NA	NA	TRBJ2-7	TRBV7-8	TGTGCCAGCAGCTTAGGGGGCACCAGGGGCTACGAGCAGTACTTC	CASSLGGTRGYEQYF
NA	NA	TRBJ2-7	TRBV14	TGTGCCAGCAGCCAAGCGGCAGGGGTGAACTACGAGCAGTACTTC	CASSQAAGVNYEQYF
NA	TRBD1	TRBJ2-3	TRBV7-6	TGTGCCAGCAGCTCCATAGAATGGTTTGGGGGGACAGGGCTTTCAGATACGCAGTATTTT	CASSSIEWFGGTGLSDTQYF
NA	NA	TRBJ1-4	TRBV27	TGTGCCAGCAGTTTAGGTTGGCCTCCATCTGAAAAACTGTTTTTT	CASSLGWPPSEKLFF
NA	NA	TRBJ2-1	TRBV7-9	TGTGCCAGCAGCTTAAGCACAGGGATCTTCTACAATGAGCAGTTCTTC	CASSLSTGIFYNEQFF
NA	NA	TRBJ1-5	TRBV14	TGTGCCAGCAGCCAAGCTCTAGAGAACAGGGTCGGCAATCAGCCCCAGCATTTT	CASSQALENRVGNQPQHF
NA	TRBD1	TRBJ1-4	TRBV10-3	TGTGCCATCAGTGATCCAGGGGGAAGTAATGAAAAACTGTTTTTT	CAISDPGGSNEKLFF
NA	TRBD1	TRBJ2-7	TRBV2	TGTGCCAGCAGTGTAGCAGGGGGCTACGAGCAGTACTTC	CASSVAGGYEQYF
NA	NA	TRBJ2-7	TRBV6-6	TGTGCCAGCACTGTCGGACTGATCGGGACCTACGAGCAGTACTTC	CASTVGLIGTYEQYF
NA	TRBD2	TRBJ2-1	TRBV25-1	TGTGCCAGCAGTGATACGAGTAGCGGGAGAGTTAATGAGCAGTTCTTC	CASSDTSSGRVNEQFF
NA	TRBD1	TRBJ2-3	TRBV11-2	TGTGCCAGCGGCAACAGGGGGCCTATAGATACGCAGTATTTT	CASGNRGPIDTQYF
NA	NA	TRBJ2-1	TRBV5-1	TGCGCCAGCTCGCCAGAGGTCTACTACAATGAGCAGTTCTTC	CASSPEVYYNEQFF